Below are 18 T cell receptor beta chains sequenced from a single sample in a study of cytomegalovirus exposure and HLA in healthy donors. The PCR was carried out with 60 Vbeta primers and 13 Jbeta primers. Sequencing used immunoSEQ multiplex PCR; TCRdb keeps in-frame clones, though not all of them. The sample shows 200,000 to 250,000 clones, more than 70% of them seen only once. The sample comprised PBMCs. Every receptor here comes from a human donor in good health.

The CDR3 is CASRGQMGRGTEAFF. CDR3 coding DNA: TGTGCCAGCAGAGGACAGATGGGGCGCGGAACTGAAGCTTTCTTT. This rearrangement joins TRBV6-6 to TRBJ1-1, with D possibly being TRBD1 (6 bases). Germline lookup yields CDR1 MNHNY and CDR2 SVGAGI (reference sequence). CDR3 length equals 15 residues. The V end was cut by 6 bases, the J end by 5 bases, with 19 bases between.

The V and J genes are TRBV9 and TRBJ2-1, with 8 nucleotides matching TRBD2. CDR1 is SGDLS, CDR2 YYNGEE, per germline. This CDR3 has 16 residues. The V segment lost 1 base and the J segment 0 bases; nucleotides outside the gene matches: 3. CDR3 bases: TGTGCCAGCAGCGTAACTAGCGGCCTCTCCTACAATGAGCAGTTCTTC. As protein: CASSVTSGLSYNEQFF.

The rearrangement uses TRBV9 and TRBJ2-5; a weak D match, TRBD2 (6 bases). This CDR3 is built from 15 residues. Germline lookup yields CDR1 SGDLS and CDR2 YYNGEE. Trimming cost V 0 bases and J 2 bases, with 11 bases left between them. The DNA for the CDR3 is TGTGCCAGCAGCGTAGACGGGACTCTACAAGAGACCCAGTACTTC. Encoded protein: CASSVDGTLQETQYF. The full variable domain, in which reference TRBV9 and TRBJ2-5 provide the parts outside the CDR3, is DSGVTQTPKHLITATGQRVTLRCSPRSGDLSVYWYQQSLDQGLQFLIQYYNGEERAKGNILERFSAQQFPDLHSELNLSSLELGDSALYFCASSVDGTLQETQYFGPGTRLLVL.

The CDR3 spells CASRHSGTGNQPQHF. CDR3 coding DNA: TGTGCAAGTCGCCACTCCGGGACAGGGAATCAGCCCCAGCATTTT. This chain joins TRBV12-2 and TRBJ1-5; the table's D call TRBD1 went unverified against the DNA. TRBV12-2 is assigned pseudogene status. The CDR3 is 15 amino acids.

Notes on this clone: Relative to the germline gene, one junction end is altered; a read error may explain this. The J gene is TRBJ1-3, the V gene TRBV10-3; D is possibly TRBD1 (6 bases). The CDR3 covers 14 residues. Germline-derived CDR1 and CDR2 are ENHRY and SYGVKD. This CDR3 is CAIGAGGAGNTIYF. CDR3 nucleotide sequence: TGTGCCATCGGGGCTGGGGGCGCTGGGAACACCATATATTTT.

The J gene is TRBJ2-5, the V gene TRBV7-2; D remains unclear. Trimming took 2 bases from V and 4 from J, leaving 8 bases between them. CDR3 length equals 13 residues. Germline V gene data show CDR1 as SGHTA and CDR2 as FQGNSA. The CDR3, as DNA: TGTGCCAGCAGCTTAAACTCACGAGAGACCCAGTACTTC. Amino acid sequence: CASSLNSRETQYF.

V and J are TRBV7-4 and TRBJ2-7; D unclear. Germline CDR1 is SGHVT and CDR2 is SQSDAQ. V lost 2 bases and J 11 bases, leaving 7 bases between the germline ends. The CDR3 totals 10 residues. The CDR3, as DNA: TGTGCCAGCAGCTTAAATACGGAGTACTTC. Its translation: CASSLNTEYF. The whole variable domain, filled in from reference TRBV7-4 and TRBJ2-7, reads GAGVSQSPRYKVAKRGRDVALRCDSISGHVTLYWYRQTLGQGSEVLTYSQSDAQRDKSGRPSGRFSAERPERSVSTLKIQRTEQGDSAVYLCASSLNTEYFGPGTRLTVT.

The CDR3: CASSPPTVSYEQYF. The CDR3 DNA reads TGTGCCAGCTCACCTCCGACAGTATCCTACGAGCAGTACTTC. The chain recombines TRBV18 with TRBJ2-7, with D perhaps TRBD1 (5 bases). V lost 3 bases and J 1 base, leaving 10 bases between the germline ends. CDR1 is KGHSH and CDR2 is LQKENI in the germline V gene. The CDR3 loop spans 14 amino acids.

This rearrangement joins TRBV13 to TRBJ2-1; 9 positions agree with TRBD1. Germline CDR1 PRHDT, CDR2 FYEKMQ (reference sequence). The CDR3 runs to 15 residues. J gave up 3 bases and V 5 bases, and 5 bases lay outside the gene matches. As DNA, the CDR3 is TGTGCCAGCAGCACGGGACAGGGATTCTACAATGAGCAGTTCTTC. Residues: CASSTGQGFYNEQFF.

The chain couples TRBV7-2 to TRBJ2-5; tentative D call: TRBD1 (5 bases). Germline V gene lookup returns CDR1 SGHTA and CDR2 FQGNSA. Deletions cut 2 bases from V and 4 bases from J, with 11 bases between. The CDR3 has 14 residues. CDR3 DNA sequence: TGTGCCAGCAGCTTACGACAGATTGGAGAGACCCAGTACTTC. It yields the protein CASSLRQIGETQYF.

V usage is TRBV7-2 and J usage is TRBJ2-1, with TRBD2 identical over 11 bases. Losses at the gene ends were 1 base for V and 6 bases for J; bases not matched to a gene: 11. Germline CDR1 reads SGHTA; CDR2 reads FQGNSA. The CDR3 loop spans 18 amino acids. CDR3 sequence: CASSLVGVGTSGLNEQFF. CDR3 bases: TGTGCCAGCAGCTTAGTGGGAGTGGGGACTAGCGGCCTCAATGAGCAGTTCTTC.

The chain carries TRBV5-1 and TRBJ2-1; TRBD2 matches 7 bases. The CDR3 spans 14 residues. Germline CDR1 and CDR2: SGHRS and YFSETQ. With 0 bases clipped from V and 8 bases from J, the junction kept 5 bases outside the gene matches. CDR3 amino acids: CASSLELARDEQFF. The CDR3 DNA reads TGCGCCAGCAGCTTGGAACTAGCGAGGGATGAGCAGTTCTTC.

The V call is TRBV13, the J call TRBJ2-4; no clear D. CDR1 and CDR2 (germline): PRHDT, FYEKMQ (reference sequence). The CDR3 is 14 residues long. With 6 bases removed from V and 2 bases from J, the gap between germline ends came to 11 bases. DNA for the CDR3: TGTGCCAGCAGGAACTCTAGGACCAAAAACATTCAGTACTTC. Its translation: CASRNSRTKNIQYF.

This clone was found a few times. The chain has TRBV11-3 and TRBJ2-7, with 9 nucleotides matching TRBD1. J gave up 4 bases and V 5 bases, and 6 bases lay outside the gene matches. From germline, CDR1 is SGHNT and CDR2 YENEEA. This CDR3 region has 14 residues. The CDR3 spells CASSDRDREYEQYF. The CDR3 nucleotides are TGTGCCAGCAGCGACCGGGACAGGGAATACGAGCAGTACTTC. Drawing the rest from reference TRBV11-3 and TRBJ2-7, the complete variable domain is EAGVVQSPRYKIIEKKQPVAFWCNPISGHNTLYWYLQNLGQGPELLIRYENEEAVDDSQLPKDRFSAERLKGVDSTLKIQPAELGDSAVYLCASSDRDREYEQYFGPGTRLTVT.

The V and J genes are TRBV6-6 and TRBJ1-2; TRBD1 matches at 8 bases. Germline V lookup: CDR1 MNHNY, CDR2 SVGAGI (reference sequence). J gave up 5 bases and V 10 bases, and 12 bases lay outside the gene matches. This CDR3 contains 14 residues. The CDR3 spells CATHHDRGGYGYTF. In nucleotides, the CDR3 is TGTGCCACCCACCACGACAGGGGAGGGTATGGCTACACCTTC.

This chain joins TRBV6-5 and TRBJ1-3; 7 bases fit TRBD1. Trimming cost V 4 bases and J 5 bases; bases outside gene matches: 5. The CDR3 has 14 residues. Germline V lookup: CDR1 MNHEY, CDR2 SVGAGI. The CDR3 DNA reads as TGTGCCAGCAGTTCCCAGGGGGTGAGAAACACCATATATTTT. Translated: CASSSQGVRNTIYF.

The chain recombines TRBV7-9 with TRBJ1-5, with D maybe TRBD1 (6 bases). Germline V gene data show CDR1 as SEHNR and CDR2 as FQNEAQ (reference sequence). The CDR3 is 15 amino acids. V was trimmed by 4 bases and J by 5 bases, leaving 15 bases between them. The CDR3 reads CASSSSGGSDQPQHF. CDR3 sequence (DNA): TGTGCCAGCAGCTCAAGTGGGGGCAGCGATCAGCCCCAGCATTTT.

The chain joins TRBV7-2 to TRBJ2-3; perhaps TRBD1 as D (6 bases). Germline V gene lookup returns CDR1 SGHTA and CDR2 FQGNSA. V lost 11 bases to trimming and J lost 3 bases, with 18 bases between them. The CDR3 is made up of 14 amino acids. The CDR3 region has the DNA TGTGCCTCAAGGGCAGGGACATTAACAGATACGCAGTATTTT. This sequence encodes CASRAGTLTDTQYF.